Below, one T cell receptor (beta chain) is given with its context. TCRdb's table, derived via immunoSEQ multiplex PCR, lists solely in-frame clones and lacks some. Of some 640,000 clones listed, over 75% were seen once; the top ten hold 0.0094%. This sample was taken from a study of shared T cell receptors in the human thymus. Germline V lookup: CDR1 SGHDN, CDR2 FVKESK. The CDR3 loop spans 16 amino acids. J gave up 6 bases and V 0 bases, and 9 bases lay outside the gene matches. The same sample was also studied in work on human thymus T cells.

The chain has TRBV14 and TRBJ1-2, with 8 bases matching TRBD1. This TCR was recovered from a boy under two years old with a congenital heart defect. The sequenced sample consisted of thymocytes. CDR3 sequence: CASSQDGSGGADGYTF. CDR3 nucleotides: TGTGCCAGCAGCCAAGATGGGTCAGGGGGCGCGGATGGCTACACCTTC.